This T cell receptor (beta chain) was recovered during a study of blood T cell repertoires in COVID-19. Study information: Samples of COVID-19 (acute and convalescent) were obtained from the United States, Italy and Spain. From T cells, B-cell-depleted T cells, or PBMCs came the material, which was cDNA or gDNA.

In the authors' workflow: Reference gene primer amplification yielded estimated nucleated cell counts. Repertoires were generated with immunoSEQ multiplex PCR, while TCRdb's copy carries only in-frame clones and drops some. V and J calls and clone size come straight from that table; D and trimming were deduced from the DNA. The table includes roughly 170,000 clones, approximately 84% detected once. V lost 3 bases and J lost 6; bases outside the gene matches: 2. From germline, CDR1 is SNHLY and CDR2 FYNNEI. The CDR3 is 13 amino acids. This chain links TRBV2 with TRBJ1-5; 7 bases fit TRBD1. This receptor was identified in a human donor in a cohort sampled during active COVID-19. The sample taken for sequencing was peripheral blood. The CDR3 nucleotides read TGTGCCAGCAGTGAGGCAGGGGGTCAGCCCCAGCATTTT. Encoded protein: CASSEAGGQPQHF.